These 28 T cell receptor beta chains share one sample of origin, sequenced in a study of blood T cell repertoires in COVID-19. The method was immunoSEQ multiplex PCR; TCRdb's version includes in-frame clones alone and lacks a portion of them. The sample lists about 170,000 clones, about four fifths occurring once. The sample comprised peripheral blood. Receptor source: a woman in her 70s who had recovered from COVID-19.

This clone was seen only a few times. The chain has TRBV6-5 and TRBJ1-3, with D perhaps TRBD1 (5 bases). Germline loops: CDR1 MNHEY, CDR2 SVGAGI. CDR3 size: 15 residues. Trimming left V 8 bases short and J 0 bases short, with 14 bases between. The CDR3 loop reads CASERGTDSGNTIYF. CDR3 nucleotides: TGTGCCAGCGAACGCGGGACGGACTCTGGAAACACCATATATTTT.

This clone showed up just a few times. The chain links TRBV28 to TRBJ1-5; possibly TRBD1 for D (5 bases). CDR1 is MDHEN and CDR2 is SYDVKM in the germline V gene. The CDR3 has 15 amino acids. Trimming shortened V by 5 bases and J by 7 bases, and 18 bases separated the two germline ends. Written as DNA, the CDR3 is TGTGCCAGCAGTCCCGGGCGCCTGGGGGGGCAGCCCCAGCATTTT. Translated: CASSPGRLGGQPQHF.

This rearrangement joins TRBV30 to TRBJ1-4, with D perhaps matching TRBD1 (5 bases). V lost 6 bases and J 3 bases, leaving 8 bases between the germline ends. CDR3 length equals 12 residues. Germline V gene sequence: CDR1 GTSNPN, CDR2 SVGIG (reference sequence). The CDR3 loop is CACNRPNEKLFF. The DNA for the CDR3 is TGTGCCTGCAACAGGCCTAATGAAAAACTGTTTTTT. The full variable domain, completed using reference TRBV30 and TRBJ1-4, is SQTIHQWPATLVQPVGSPLSLECTVEGTSNPNLYWYRQAAGRGLQLLFYSVGIGQISSEVPQNLSASRPQDRQFILSSKKLLLSDSGFYLCACNRPNEKLFFGSGTQLSVL.

The chain employs TRBV30 and TRBJ1-6, with a possible D match to TRBD1 (6 bases). Looked up from germline, CDR1 is GTSNPN and CDR2 is SVGIG (reference sequence). The CDR3 length is 14 residues. The V and J ends lost 3 bases and 8 bases respectively, with 14 bases between them. The CDR3 is CAWRRGTTDSPLHF. CDR3 nucleotides: TGTGCCTGGAGGAGGGGGACAACGGATTCACCCCTCCACTTT.

The CDR3 coding sequence is TGTGCCAGCAGTCTAGCGGGAGGGCCCCCAGATACGCAGTATTTT. As protein: CASSLAGGPPDTQYF. J is TRBJ2-3 and V is TRBV6-5, with 12 bases aligning to TRBD2. CDR3 length: 15 amino acids. V lost 5 bases and J lost 4; bases outside the gene matches: 4. The germline V gene has CDR1 MNHEY and CDR2 SVGAGI.

The V and J genes are TRBV3-1 (or the pseudogene TRBV3-2) and TRBJ1-4; 11 bases align to TRBD1. This CDR3 comprises 14 residues. Germline V gene data show CDR1 as LGHDT and CDR2 as YNNKEL (reference sequence). With 4 bases clipped from V and 7 bases from J, the junction kept 2 bases outside the gene matches. As DNA, the CDR3 is TGTGCCAGCAGCCGGGACAGGGGGGCTGAAAAACTGTTTTTT. As protein: CASSRDRGAEKLFF.

The chain combines TRBV30 with TRBJ2-2; 7 positions match TRBD2. This CDR3 has 15 amino acids. The germline V gene has CDR1 GTSNPN and CDR2 SVGIG (reference sequence). V was pared by 4 bases and J by 0 bases, with 5 bases of the junction left unmatched. CDR3 loop: CAWTRGSANTGELFF. CDR3 nucleotide sequence: TGTGCCTGGACCCGCGGGAGCGCGAACACCGGGGAGCTGTTTTTT.

The chain combines TRBV28 with TRBJ1-3, with 12 bases aligning to TRBD1. The length of the CDR3 is 19 residues. From germline, CDR1 is MDHEN and CDR2 SYDVKM. The junction had 15 bases not matched to a gene; V was cut back by 5 bases and J by 4 bases. This chain's CDR3 is CASSAPGTGGEDGGNTIYF. The CDR3 bases are TGTGCCAGCAGTGCGCCCGGGACAGGGGGCGAGGACGGGGGAAACACCATATATTTT.

The chain has TRBV18 and TRBJ2-7; tentative D call: TRBD1 (6 bases). V shed 3 bases and J shed 0 bases, with 9 bases lying between them. The germline V gene has CDR1 KGHSH and CDR2 LQKENI. This CDR3 spans 14 amino acids. CDR3 residues: CASSPRDNSYEQYF. In nucleotides, the CDR3 is TGTGCCAGCTCACCCCGGGACAACTCCTACGAGCAGTACTTC.

The rearrangement links TRBV5-1 to TRBJ1-2, with 7 positions matching TRBD1. There are 14 residues in the CDR3. CDR1 SGHRS and CDR2 YFSETQ come from the germline V gene. J gave up 4 bases and V 4 bases, and 7 bases lay outside the gene matches. Here the CDR3 reads CASSTNRGSYGYTF. In nucleotides, the CDR3 is TGCGCCAGCAGCACCAACAGGGGAAGCTATGGCTACACCTTC.

The chain has TRBV5-1 and TRBJ2-7; weak D call: TRBD2 (5 bases). Germline CDR1 is SGHRS and CDR2 is YFSETQ. The CDR3 contains 13 residues. Trimming pared 4 bases from V and 6 bases from J, leaving 14 bases between. The CDR3 region is CASSPEPEGEQYF. In nucleotides, the CDR3 is TGCGCCAGCAGCCCGGAGCCCGAGGGCGAGCAGTACTTC.

CDR3 loop: CASSLQGQAGNTIYF. The DNA of the CDR3 is TGCGCCAGCAGCTTACAGGGGCAGGCTGGAAACACCATATATTTT. This chain connects TRBV5-1 to TRBJ1-3, with 7 bases aligning to TRBD1. Germline V lookup: CDR1 SGHRS, CDR2 YFSETQ. Trimming cost V 2 bases and J 2 bases; bases outside gene matches: 4. This CDR3 has 15 residues.

The genes are TRBV11-2 and TRBJ2-1; TRBD2 aligns across 14 bases. After removal of 4 bases from V and 4 bases from J, the junction contained 3 bases not matched to a gene. The CDR3 has 16 amino acids. The V gene's germline CDR1 is SGHAT and CDR2 FQNNGV. The CDR3, as DNA: TGTGCCAGCAGCTCGCGACTAGCGGGAGGGTACAATGAGCAGTTCTTC. It codes for CASSSRLAGGYNEQFF.

The rearrangement uses TRBV25-1 and TRBJ2-5, with a tentative D call TRBD1 (5 bases). CDR3 length equals 11 residues. Germline assignment: CDR1 MGHDK and CDR2 SYGVNS. The V end was cut by 6 bases, the J end by 6 bases, with 8 bases between. The CDR3 bases are TGTGCCAGCAGGACAGTGAAGACCCAGTACTTC. It is translated as CASRTVKTQYF.

The chain is built from TRBV29-1 and TRBJ2-1; 11 nucleotides align to TRBD1. J gave up 9 bases and V 7 bases, and 8 bases lay outside the gene matches. The CDR3 length is 13 residues. The germline gives CDR1 SQVTM, CDR2 ANQGSEA. CDR3 nucleotides: TGCAGCGCCCACCGGGGACAGGGGGGTGAGCAGTTCTTC. Encoded protein: CSAHRGQGGEQFF.

This clone appeared a single time. The chain combines TRBV7-8 with TRBJ2-5; 8 bases match TRBD2. The V and J ends lost 10 bases and 2 bases, in that order; junction bases with no gene match: 6. Germline V gene lookup returns CDR1 SGHVS and CDR2 FQNEAQ. The CDR3 is 13 residues long. CDR3 DNA sequence: TGTGCCACCGAGCGGGAGCCTCAAGAGACCCAGTACTTC. This gives the protein CATEREPQETQYF. The variable domain in full, with the rest retrieved from reference TRBV7-8 and TRBJ2-5, is GAGVSQSPRYKVAKRGQDVALRCDPISGHVSLFWYQQALGQGPEFLTYFQNEAQLDKSGLPSDRFFAERPEGSVSTLKIQRTQQEDSAVYLCATEREPQETQYFGPGTRLLVL.

This chain uses TRBV15 with TRBJ1-4; 7 bases fit TRBD1. CDR1 and CDR2 from the germline V gene are LNHNV and YYDKDF (reference sequence). The CDR3 is 15 residues long. J was trimmed by 10 bases and V by 0 bases; bases with no gene match: 8. The CDR3 sequence: CATSRDFDRVGKLFF. In DNA, the CDR3 is TGTGCCACCAGCAGAGATTTCGACAGGGTCGGAAAACTGTTTTTT. Full variable domain (missing parts from reference TRBV15 and TRBJ1-4): DAMVIQNPRYQVTQFGKPVTLSCSQTLNHNVMYWYQQKSSQAPKLLFHYYDKDFNNEADTPDNFQSRRPNTSFCFLDIRSPGLGDTAMYLCATSRDFDRVGKLFFGSGTQLSVL.

The chain carries TRBV18 and TRBJ2-1, with 7 positions matching TRBD2. This CDR3 region has 14 residues. After removal of 10 bases from V and 2 bases from J, the junction contained 8 bases not matched to a gene. CDR1 is KGHSH, CDR2 LQKENI, per germline. The CDR3 protein is CATSPGGAYNEQFF. CDR3 DNA: TGTGCCACCTCCCCGGGGGGAGCCTACAATGAGCAGTTCTTC.

In this sample, this clone turned up a few times. The J gene is TRBJ2-7, the V gene TRBV7-3; TRBD2 matches at 12 bases. Germline-derived CDR1 and CDR2 are SGHTA and FQGTGA. The CDR3 runs to 16 residues. The V gene end was trimmed by 8 bases and the J gene end by 0 bases; junction bases not matched to a gene: 8. The CDR3 protein is CASPQTSGSPSYEQYF. The DNA for the CDR3 is TGTGCCAGCCCCCAGACTAGCGGGAGCCCCTCCTACGAGCAGTACTTC. Full variable domain (missing parts from reference TRBV7-3 and TRBJ2-7): GAGVSQTPSNKVTEKGKYVELRCDPISGHTALYWYRQSLGQGPEFLIYFQGTGAADDSGLPNDRFFAVRPEGSVSTLKIQRTERGDSAVYLCASPQTSGSPSYEQYFGPGTRLTVT.

The CDR3 region is CASSYSAGTNDETQYF. CDR3 DNA: TGTGCCAGCAGTTACTCGGCAGGGACAAATGACGAGACCCAGTACTTC. The chain couples TRBV6-2 or TRBV6-3 to TRBJ2-5; TRBD1 might be the D (6 bases). V lost 0 bases and J 5 bases, leaving 16 bases between the germline ends. Germline V gene data show CDR1 as MNHEY and CDR2 as SVGEGT. This CDR3 is built from 16 residues.

Worth noting for this clone: Different DNA sequences within this sample yield the same CDR3. This chain links TRBV18 with TRBJ1-4; maybe TRBD1 (6 bases). V was pared by 3 bases and J by 2 bases, with 7 bases between. The CDR3 is 14 residues long. Looked up from germline, CDR1 is KGHSH and CDR2 is LQKENI. The CDR3 is CASSPGATNEKLFF. Written as DNA, the CDR3 is TGTGCCAGCTCACCGGGGGCGACTAATGAAAAACTGTTTTTT.

The genes are TRBV30 and TRBJ2-3, with D possibly being TRBD1 (6 bases). This CDR3 spans 13 amino acids. Germline-derived CDR1 and CDR2 are GTSNPN and SVGIG (reference sequence). Between the trimmed V and J ends, which lost 4 bases and 2 bases, there was a span of 10 bases. The CDR3 region has the DNA TGTGCCTGGACTCCAGGGGTCACAGATACGCAGTATTTT. Its protein product is CAWTPGVTDTQYF.

The rearrangement links TRBV7-9 to TRBJ1-2; D uncertain. The V and J ends lost 5 bases and 6 bases respectively, with 13 bases between them. The germline CDR1 and CDR2 sequences are SEHNR and FQNEAQ (reference sequence). This CDR3 is 13 amino acids long. CDR3 residues: CASSPQVDNGYTF. Written as DNA, the CDR3 is TGTGCCAGCAGCCCGCAGGTAGACAATGGCTACACCTTC.

V usage is TRBV19 and J usage is TRBJ2-1; D possibly corresponds to TRBD1 (5 bases). The CDR3 runs to 13 residues. Germline-derived CDR1 and CDR2 are LNHDA and SQIVND (reference sequence). V lost 1 base and J 13 bases, leaving 14 bases between the germline ends. The CDR3 loop is CASSIAAGIGQFF. CDR3 nucleotide sequence: TGTGCCAGTAGTATAGCGGCAGGGATCGGCCAGTTCTTC.

This clone has just one count. V and J are TRBV3-1 (or the pseudogene TRBV3-2) and TRBJ1-1, with no clear D. Trimming took 5 bases from V and 1 from J, leaving 14 bases between them. CDR1 is LGHDT, CDR2 YNNKEL, per germline (reference sequence). This CDR3 is built from 15 residues. Written as DNA, the CDR3 is TGTGCCAGCAGCTACCGACACCAGCCGAACACTGAAGCTTTCTTT. Protein sequence: CASSYRHQPNTEAFF.

This clone has a single count. The rearrangement uses TRBV5-4 and TRBJ2-5; 9 nucleotides align to TRBD2. The J segment lost 5 bases and the V segment lost 4 bases, leaving 3 bases of the junction unmatched. The germline V gene has CDR1 SGHNT and CDR2 YYREEE (reference sequence). The CDR3 runs 13 residues. The CDR3: CASSSSGSETQYF. In DNA, the CDR3 is TGTGCCAGCAGCAGTAGCGGGAGTGAGACCCAGTACTTC.

This chain connects TRBV4-2 to TRBJ2-3; TRBD2 aligns across 16 bases. Germline loops: CDR1 LGHNA, CDR2 YNFKEQ. This CDR3 comprises 23 residues. Losses at the gene ends were 4 bases for V and 1 base for J; bases not matched to a gene: 20. The CDR3 DNA reads as TGTGCCAGCAGCCTCGTCCCGGGACTAGCGGGAGGGCCCCAAGGGGCGGGCACAGATACGCAGTATTTT. Its protein product is CASSLVPGLAGGPQGAGTDTQYF.

The V gene is TRBV4-3, the J gene TRBJ2-5; 11 positions agree with TRBD2. The CDR3 is 20 residues long. Germline lookup yields CDR1 LGHNA and CDR2 YSLEER. V was pared by 0 bases and J by 5 bases, with 17 bases of the junction left unmatched. The CDR3 DNA sequence: TGCGCCAGCAGCCAAGATCGGGACAGTGGAGGGACTAGCGGAAGGGAGACCCAGTACTTC. This encodes CASSQDRDSGGTSGRETQYF.